Listed here are 20 T cell receptor beta chains from one sample, sequenced in a study of T cells after yellow fever vaccination. TCRdb fed the 5' RACE reads into MiXCR, producing one record per CDR3 protein. The table lists about 320,000 distinct CDR3 sequences, around an eighth of them singletons. This specimen was CD4+ T cells sorted from PBMCs, taken 15 days after the yellow fever booster vaccination. The receptors come from a man younger than 30 who received the YFV17D yellow fever vaccine.

This clonotype occurred many times. One end of the junction varies from germline; a read error may be responsible. The rearrangement links TRBV7-3 to TRBJ2-5; tentative D call: TRBD1 (6 bases). CDR3 size: 11 residues. The germline CDR1 and CDR2 sequences are SGHTA and FQGTGA. The DNA for the CDR3 is TGTGCTAGCAGCTTAGGGGGGACCCAGTACTTC. This encodes CASSLGGTQYF.

The chain has TRBV30 and TRBJ2-1, with 7 bases lining up with TRBD2. J lost 3 bases, V lost 8 bases, and 7 bases had no gene match. This CDR3 has 13 amino acids. Germline V gives CDR1 GTSNPN, CDR2 SVGIG (reference sequence). CDR3: CAREEGFYNEQFF. CDR3 bases: TGTGCCCGGGAGGAGGGGTTCTACAATGAGCAGTTCTTC.

This clonotype occurred many times. This chain connects TRBV7-3 to TRBJ1-1; D call uncertain. This CDR3 contains 13 residues. CDR1 is SGHTA and CDR2 is FQGTGA in the germline V gene. Between the trimmed V and J ends, which lost 5 bases and 1 base, there was a span of 8 bases. The CDR3 region is CASSPRQNTEAFF. Here the CDR3 DNA reads TGTGCCAGCAGCCCCCGACAGAACACTGAAGCTTTCTTT.

The sample holds a few counts of this clonotype. V usage is TRBV29-1 and J usage is TRBJ2-1, with 8 bases lining up with TRBD1. The CDR3 runs to 12 residues. Germline V CDR1 and CDR2: SQVTM, ANQGSEA. Trimming at V came to 6 bases and at J to 4 bases, leaving 2 bases not matched to a gene. The CDR3 nucleotides are TGCAGCGTGGACAGGGCATACAATGAGCAGTTCTTC. Translating it yields CSVDRAYNEQFF.

This clonotype came up a few times. The V gene is TRBV18, the J gene TRBJ1-2; possibly TRBD1 for D (6 bases). The CDR3 has 15 amino acids. CDR1 is KGHSH and CDR2 is LQKENI in the germline V gene. Trimming took off 2 bases at V and 8 bases at J, with 18 bases between the two ends. CDR3 sequence (DNA): TGTGCCAGCTCACCATTACAGGGTAGCGGAAACGGCTACACCTTC. It codes for CASSPLQGSGNGYTF.

Only a few counts were recorded for this clonotype. J is TRBJ2-5 and V is TRBV7-3; a weak D match, TRBD2 (5 bases). This CDR3 region has 15 residues. Trimming took 3 bases from V and 0 from J, leaving 11 bases between them. The V gene's germline CDR1 is SGHTA and CDR2 FQGTGA. The CDR3 coding sequence is TGTGCCAGCAGCTTCTTACGGGGATACCAAGAGACCCAGTACTTC. Its translation is CASSFLRGYQETQYF.

In its sample, this clonotype was seen a few times. The J gene is TRBJ2-4, the V gene TRBV3-1; D is ambiguous. The CDR3 spans 16 residues. Germline loops: CDR1 LGHDT, CDR2 YNNKEL (reference sequence). Trimming removed 1 base at V and 0 bases at J, with 10 bases between. CDR3 in amino acids: CASSQGAALAKNIQYF. The CDR3 nucleotides are TGTGCCAGCAGCCAAGGAGCTGCCCTAGCCAAAAACATTCAGTACTTC.

The chain has TRBV23-1 and TRBJ2-3; the D is unclear. TRBV23-1 is an ORF; its function is uncertain. The CDR3 runs to 9 residues. V was pared by 10 bases and J by 6 bases, with 5 bases between. In DNA form, the CDR3 reads TGCGCCATCGACGATACGCAGTATTTT. Its translation is CAIDDTQYF.

This clonotype was counted a few times. V gene TRBV5-1 combines with J gene TRBJ1-1; D is ambiguous. With 0 bases removed from V and 6 bases from J, the gap between germline ends came to 9 bases. Germline V gene sequence: CDR1 SGHRS, CDR2 YFSETQ. The CDR3 runs 13 residues. CDR3 amino acids: CASSLAGESEAFF. DNA of the CDR3: TGCGCCAGCAGCTTGGCCGGGGAATCTGAAGCTTTCTTT.

This clonotype appeared a few times. The gene calls are TRBV5-1 and TRBJ2-7; 8 nucleotides line up with TRBD1. CDR3 size: 15 residues. Looked up from germline, CDR1 is SGHRS and CDR2 is YFSETQ. V trimming: 4 bases; J trimming: 4 bases; junction bases outside the gene matches: 10. CDR3 in amino acids: CASSMTHGTGYEQYF. The CDR3 DNA reads as TGCGCCAGCAGCATGACCCACGGGACAGGATACGAGCAGTACTTC.

V usage is TRBV12-3 or TRBV12-4 and J usage is TRBJ2-3, with 10 bases that match TRBD1. Trimming at V came to 5 bases and at J to 0 bases, leaving 5 bases not matched to a gene. This CDR3 spans 16 amino acids. CDR3 loop: CASSGDRGSSTDTQYF. As DNA, the CDR3 is TGTGCCAGCAGTGGGGACAGGGGTTCTAGCACAGATACGCAGTATTTT.

The genes are TRBV7-2 and TRBJ1-1; TRBD1 aligns across 8 bases. The CDR3 contains 15 residues. V shed 5 bases, J shed 6 bases, and the junction held 11 bases outside the gene matches. From germline, CDR1 is SGHTA and CDR2 FQGNSA. CDR3 DNA sequence: TGTGCCAGCAGCCACTCCCGGACAGGGCGGCCTGAAGCTTTCTTT. Encoded protein: CASSHSRTGRPEAFF.

This chain joins TRBV18 and TRBJ2-1, with D possibly being TRBD1 (6 bases). V lost 3 bases and J 8 bases, leaving 11 bases between the germline ends. The germline V gene encodes CDR1 KGHSH and CDR2 LQKENI. This CDR3 spans 13 amino acids. Written as DNA, the CDR3 is TGTGCCAGCTCACCCAACAGGGACGATGAGCAGTTCTTC. It encodes CASSPNRDDEQFF. Together with reference TRBV18 and TRBJ2-1, the CDR3 gives the full variable domain: NAGVMQNPRHLVRRRGQEARLRCSPMKGHSHVYWYRQLPEEGLKFMVYLQKENIIDESGMPKERFSAEFPKEGPSILRIQQVVRGDSAAYFCASSPNRDDEQFFGPGTRLTVL.

This clonotype was picked up many times. The chain recombines TRBV4-3 with TRBJ1-1; 7 bases line up with TRBD1. The CDR3 sequence is 14 residues long. The germline V gene has CDR1 LGHNA and CDR2 YSLEER. Trimming cost V 3 bases and J 4 bases; bases outside gene matches: 5. The CDR3: CASSHTGAPTEAFF. Written as DNA, the CDR3 is TGCGCCAGCAGCCATACAGGGGCGCCCACTGAAGCTTTCTTT.

This clonotype has just a few counts. The CDR3 sequence is CASSYVGGGRTDTQYF. DNA for the CDR3: TGTGCCAGCAGTTACGTCGGGGGGGGACGGACAGATACGCAGTATTTT. This sequence joins TRBV6-5 and TRBJ2-3; 8 nucleotides line up with TRBD2. The germline gives CDR1 MNHEY, CDR2 SVGAGI. There are 16 residues in the CDR3. The V gene end was trimmed by 2 bases and the J gene end by 3 bases; junction bases not matched to a gene: 7.

This clonotype was picked up many times. The chain joins TRBV7-6 to TRBJ2-1; 7 nucleotides agree with TRBD2. CDR1 and CDR2 (germline): SGHVS, FNYEAQ. V lost 0 bases, J lost 3 bases, and 2 bases stayed unmatched. The CDR3 loop spans 15 amino acids. The CDR3 DNA follows: TGTGCCAGCAGCTTAGCCGGGGGGTTCTACAATGAGCAGTTCTTC. Amino acids: CASSLAGGFYNEQFF.

In this sample, this clonotype turned up a few times. This chain links TRBV6-2 or TRBV6-3 with TRBJ2-7; 7 positions agree with TRBD1. With 7 bases clipped from V and 2 bases from J, the junction kept 8 bases outside the gene matches. Germline V gene lookup returns CDR1 MNHEY and CDR2 SVGEGT. The CDR3 runs to 14 residues. The CDR3 loop reads CASTARGWAYEQYF. CDR3 sequence (DNA): TGTGCCAGCACCGCCAGGGGGTGGGCCTACGAGCAGTACTTC.

This clonotype was found many times. V is TRBV6-2 or TRBV6-3 and J is TRBJ1-1; the D gene is possibly TRBD1 (5 bases). The V end was cut by 2 bases, the J end by 13 bases, with 14 bases between. This CDR3 comprises 12 residues. Looked up from germline, CDR1 is MNHEY and CDR2 is SVGEGT. CDR3 sequence reads: CASSYGAPRGFF. DNA for the CDR3: TGTGCCAGCAGTTACGGGGCTCCTCGGGGTTTCTTT.

This clonotype has a handful of counts. The chain joins TRBV11-1 to TRBJ2-5; 12 bases line up with TRBD2. The CDR3 sequence is 16 residues long. Germline-derived CDR1 and CDR2 are SGHAT and FQDESV (reference sequence). V lost 1 base to trimming and J lost 3 bases; unmatched junction nucleotides: 3. The CDR3 spells CASSLGRLAGEETQYF. CDR3 nucleotide sequence: TGTGCCAGCAGCTTAGGGAGACTAGCGGGGGAAGAGACCCAGTACTTC.

This clonotype showed up just a few times. J is TRBJ1-3 and V is TRBV29-1, with no clear D. The CDR3 sequence is 14 residues long. V lost 3 bases, J lost 1 base, and 10 bases lay in between. Germline V lookup: CDR1 SQVTM, CDR2 ANQGSEA. CDR3 amino acids: CSVEEGPSGNTIYF. CDR3 bases: TGCAGCGTTGAGGAGGGTCCTTCTGGAAACACCATATATTTT.